The TCR beta chain under discussion was sequenced for a study of blood T cell repertoires in COVID-19. Study-level information: In each case, the material was cDNA or gDNA derived from T cells, B-cell-depleted T cells, or PBMCs.

Under the authors' procedure: For nucleated cells, counts were estimated from reference gene primer amplification. Here immunoSEQ multiplex PCR was the method, and the copy in TCRdb shows in-frame clones only, minus some. V, J and clone size reflect that table, while D and trimming were determined from the DNA. The data contain about 150,000 clones, approximately 86% of them seen just once; the ten biggest clones take up approximately 0.62%. The V end lost 5 bases, the J end lost 0 bases, and 13 bases lay between the germline ends. CDR1 is SGHNT, CDR2 YENEEA, per germline. The CDR3 is made up of 15 amino acids.

This TCR derives from a man between 60 and 75 years old with COVID-19, enrolled during active disease. The V gene is TRBV11-3, the J gene TRBJ1-1; possibly TRBD1 for D (5 bases). The sample was peripheral blood. CDR3 protein: CASSNAGGVNTEAFF. CDR3 coding DNA: TGTGCCAGCAGCAACGCCGGGGGGGTGAACACTGAAGCTTTCTTT. Full variable domain (rest looked up from reference TRBV11-3 and TRBJ1-1): EAGVVQSPRYKIIEKKQPVAFWCNPISGHNTLYWYLQNLGQGPELLIRYENEEAVDDSQLPKDRFSAERLKGVDSTLKIQPAELGDSAVYLCASSNAGGVNTEAFFGQGTRLTVV.